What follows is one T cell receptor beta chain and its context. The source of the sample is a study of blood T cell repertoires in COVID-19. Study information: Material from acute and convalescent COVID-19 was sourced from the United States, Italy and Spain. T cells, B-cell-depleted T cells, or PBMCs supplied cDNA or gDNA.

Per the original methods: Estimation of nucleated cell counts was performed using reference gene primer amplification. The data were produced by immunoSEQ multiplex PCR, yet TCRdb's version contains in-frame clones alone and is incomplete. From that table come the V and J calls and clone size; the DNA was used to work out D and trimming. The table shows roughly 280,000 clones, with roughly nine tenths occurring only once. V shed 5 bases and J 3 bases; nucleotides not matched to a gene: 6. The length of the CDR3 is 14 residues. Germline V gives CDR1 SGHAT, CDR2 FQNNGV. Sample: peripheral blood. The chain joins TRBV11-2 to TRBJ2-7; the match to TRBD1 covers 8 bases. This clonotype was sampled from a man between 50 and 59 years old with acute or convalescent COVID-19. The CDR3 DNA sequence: TGTGCCAGCAGCGATACCGGGACAGGCTACGAGCAGTACTTC. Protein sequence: CASSDTGTGYEQYF.